These 9 T cell receptor beta chains came from one sample sequenced in a study of shared clonotypes between healthy human individuals. The protocol was immunoSEQ multiplex PCR, while the TCRdb copy is restricted to in-frame clones and leaves out a portion. The repertoire includes about 610,000 clones, roughly 95% of them detected once, and 0.11% sits in the top ten. The naive CD8 subset, CD45RO-negative cells positively selected for CCR7, excluded terminally differentiated effector memory CD45RA+ cells. The specimen sequenced was naive CD8+ T cells sorted from blood. These TCRs come from a woman aged 25 to 45 in good health.

CDR3: CATRGGEETQYF. The CDR3 DNA reads as TGTGCCACCAGGGGGGGAGAAGAGACCCAGTACTTC. This chain joins TRBV2 and TRBJ2-5; D may correspond to TRBD1 or TRBD2 (7 bases each). Trimming pared 10 bases from V and 3 bases from J, leaving 12 bases between. Germline CDR1 and CDR2: SNHLY and FYNNEI. CDR3 length: 12 amino acids.

With regard to this clone: This CDR3 is also generated by other DNA sequences in the sample. This chain links TRBV27 with TRBJ1-1; D not certain. The CDR3 is 13 amino acids. Per germline, CDR1 MNHEY and CDR2 SMNVEV (reference sequence). V lost 3 bases to trimming and J lost 1 base, with 6 bases between them. The CDR3 is CASSFGGNTEAFF. The CDR3 DNA is TGTGCCAGCAGTTTCGGCGGGAACACTGAAGCTTTCTTT.

CDR3 bases: TGTGCCATCAGACGACAGGGGAGGGAAGGCACTGAAGCTTTCTTT. Translating it yields CAIRRQGREGTEAFF. J is TRBJ1-1 and V is TRBV10-3; 8 nucleotides align to TRBD1. From germline, CDR1 is ENHRY and CDR2 SYGVKD. The V segment lost 6 bases and the J segment 4 bases; nucleotides outside the gene matches: 10. This CDR3 is 15 amino acids long.

The V gene is TRBV9, the J gene TRBJ2-5; D remains unclear. Germline-derived CDR1 and CDR2 are SGDLS and YYNGEE. The CDR3 spans 15 residues. V was pared by 3 bases and J by 5 bases, with 17 bases between. CDR3 sequence: CASSAYDLRSETQYF. The DNA of the CDR3 is TGTGCCAGCAGCGCCTATGACCTAAGATCGGAGACCCAGTACTTC.

This clone has a single count. The chain has TRBV7-8 and TRBJ2-1, with 10 bases lining up with TRBD2. The CDR3 length is 19 residues. The trim removed 5 bases at V and 9 bases at J, leaving 22 bases unmatched. The germline V gene has CDR1 SGHVS and CDR2 FQNEAQ. CDR3 DNA: TGTGCCAGCAGCCCTTCTAGCGGGAGATTAGGAGAAGGGCGCGGTGAGCAGTTCTTC. Translated: CASSPSSGRLGEGRGEQFF.

A note on this clone: The same CDR3 arises from other DNA sequences in this sample as well. The chain couples TRBV9 to TRBJ1-1; D is undetermined. Per germline, CDR1 SGDLS and CDR2 YYNGEE. V lost 3 bases and J 5 bases, leaving 8 bases between the germline ends. The CDR3 is made up of 12 amino acids. The DNA of the CDR3 is TGTGCCAGCAGCGGAGGAGGGACTGAAGCTTTCTTT. Translation gives CASSGGGTEAFF.

V gene TRBV14 combines with J gene TRBJ2-7, with 9 positions matching TRBD1. V trimming: 4 bases; J trimming: 3 bases; junction bases outside the gene matches: 4. This CDR3 contains 14 residues. CDR1 and CDR2 from the germline V gene are SGHDN and FVKESK. This CDR3 is CASSLSDRGYEQYF. In nucleotides, the CDR3 is TGTGCCAGCAGCCTTTCGGACAGGGGCTACGAGCAGTACTTC.

The chain employs TRBV5-1 and TRBJ2-7, with D hard to call. Trimming removed 4 bases at V and 0 bases at J, with 5 bases between. Germline V gene sequence: CDR1 SGHRS, CDR2 YFSETQ. CDR3 length: 12 amino acids. CDR3 loop: CASSQNSYEQYF. CDR3 bases: TGCGCCAGCAGCCAAAACTCCTACGAGCAGTACTTC.

The chain carries TRBV2 and TRBJ1-1; 10 nucleotides agree with TRBD1. Germline lookup yields CDR1 SNHLY and CDR2 FYNNEI. This CDR3 comprises 14 residues. Trimming at V came to 7 bases and at J to 6 bases, leaving 8 bases not matched to a gene. The CDR3 DNA reads TGTGCCAGCAAGACAGGGGGCGAGGAATCTGAAGCTTTCTTT. Translation gives CASKTGGEESEAFF.